This is a list of T cell receptor beta chains from one sample in a study of T cells in Graves' hyperthyroidism and ophthalmopathy. TCRdb independently ran MiXCR on the multiplex PCR reads; one entry per CDR3 protein. Counted here are 300,000 to 450,000 distinct CDR3 sequences, roughly 13% occurring once; the ten biggest clones make up roughly 20%. Sequenced input: blood. Source of these receptors: a man younger than 45 with Graves' hyperthyroidism that later progressed to Graves' ophthalmopathy. The CDR3 runs from the conserved cysteine through the conserved F or W. D genes are given only for firm matches. Clone size is shown for a subset of rows, as once, few, many or a class of expanded clone.

CDR3aa: CASSYSQGSGELFF; CDR3nt: TGTGCCAGCAGCTATAGTCAAGGGTCCGGGGAGCTGTTTTTT; j_gene: TRBJ2-2; v_gene: TRBV7-6; len: 14; d_gene: -; abundance: few
CDR3aa: CASSSLAGVHTGELFF; CDR3nt: TGTGCCAGCAGCTCCCTCGCGGGGGTCCACACCGGGGAGCTGTTTTTT; j_gene: TRBJ2-2; v_gene: TRBV7-3; len: 16; d_gene: TRBD2; abundance: -
CDR3aa: CASSQQGFTDTQYF; CDR3nt: TGTGCCAGCAGCCAACAGGGTTTTACAGATACGCAGTATTTT; j_gene: TRBJ2-3; v_gene: TRBV3-1; len: 14; d_gene: -; abundance: -
CDR3aa: CASSFQTPALSSGANVLTF; CDR3nt: TGTGCCAGCAGTTTCCAAACCCCGGCACTTTCCTCTGGGGCCAACGTCCTGACTTTC; j_gene: TRBJ2-6; v_gene: TRBV12-3/TRBV12-4; len: 19; d_gene: -; abundance: -
CDR3aa: CASKTNRHDLNYGYTF; CDR3nt: TGTGCCAGCAAAACGAACAGACACGACCTTAACTATGGCTACACCTTC; j_gene: TRBJ1-2; v_gene: TRBV6-1; len: 16; d_gene: -; abundance: many
CDR3aa: CASSPSANTEAFF; CDR3nt: TGTGCCAGCTCACCTTCCGCGAACACTGAAGCTTTCTTT; j_gene: TRBJ1-1; v_gene: TRBV18; len: 13; d_gene: -; abundance: many
CDR3aa: CASSEKGTDTQYF; CDR3nt: TGTGCCAGCAGTGAAAAAGGAACGGATACGCAGTATTTT; j_gene: TRBJ2-3; v_gene: TRBV2; len: 13; d_gene: -; abundance: many
CDR3aa: CASSQYGQKEEKLFF; CDR3nt: TGTGCCAGCAGCCAATACGGGCAGAAGGAGGAAAAACTGTTTTTT; j_gene: TRBJ1-4; v_gene: TRBV16; len: 15; d_gene: -; abundance: -
CDR3aa: CAWSVLGTSGGKEQYF; CDR3nt: TGTGCCTGGAGTGTACTCGGGACTAGCGGGGGAAAAGAGCAGTACTTC; j_gene: TRBJ2-7; v_gene: TRBV30; len: 16; d_gene: TRBD2; abundance: -
CDR3aa: CASSTSTAMNTEAFF; CDR3nt: TGTGCCAGCAGTACATCGACAGCAATGAACACTGAAGCTTTCTTT; j_gene: TRBJ1-1; v_gene: TRBV28; len: 15; d_gene: -; abundance: many